This T cell receptor (beta chain) appears in the sequencing data of a study of T cell responses to AZD1222 COVID-19 vaccine. As regards this clone: Its specificity is unknown.

Measured with immunoSEQ multiplex PCR; TCRdb has only the in-frame clones, and not every one. The profile shows about 190,000 clones, around nine tenths of them singletons. V was clipped by 6 bases and J by 7 bases, with 16 bases between them. The CDR3 runs to 14 residues. CDR1 and CDR2 (germline): MNHEY, SVGAGI. Study-wide findings and caveats: Unmutated variant regions are reportedly targeted by nearly half of spike-specific TCRs.

The source is an adult who received the MenACWY meningococcal vaccine as a control. The sequencing used peripheral blood, collected 28 days after the second dose of the MenACWY control vaccine. The chain joins TRBV6-5 to TRBJ2-1; D ambiguous. CDR3 sequence: CASSNSRLANEQFF. In DNA form, the CDR3 reads TGTGCCAGCAGCAACTCTAGACTCGCGAATGAGCAGTTCTTC.